This T cell receptor (beta chain) appears in the sequencing data of a study of T cell repertoires in cytomegalovirus infection (dated by TCRdb to the late 2010s). Regarding the complete study: Donor HLA type was relevant to the analysis, as public TCR beta signatures indicated carriage of CMV infection together with the matching HLA type.

Sequencing instrument: Illumina HiSeq 1500. Through fastp at Q25 and MiXCR, TCRdb rebuilt clones from the public reads, retaining in-frame beta chains. A single entry per CDR3 protein holds the most common genes and DNA from its merged rows. Within this sample are 150,000 to 200,000 distinct CDR3 sequences, with 25% to 30% of them counted one time only. Jointly, the top ten make up 31% of the sample. This clonotype was detected a few times. The target of this receptor is not known. No much larger clone exists at a distance of one base, and base qualities are not known. The study at large found these results: Carriers of CMV infection plus the relevant HLA type were discriminated by the cumulative frequency of public TCR beta family members in the study cohort and in an independent roughly 400-donor cohort. In the ex vivo response, HLA-C-restricted CMV-specific TCR beta clonotypes were dominant, and in two of eight donors the single most frequent clonotype came from this HLA-C-restricted group.

Deletion took 0 bases off V and 4 bases off J, with a span of 10 bases between the germline ends. The CDR3 sequence holds 14 residues, the cysteine and phenylalanine included. Only CDR3 DNA remains: 42 bases, in frame from the first base. Via the germline V gene, CDR1 is MNHEY and CDR2 SVGEGT. The chain couples TRBV6-2 or TRBV6-3 to TRBJ2-7; the D gene cannot be resolved reliably. The TCR comes from a human donor in good health (CMV status not recorded). Some clones in this sample may be carry-over from other donors' samples. The material sequenced was PBMCs. The DNA reads as follows: TGTGCCAGCAGTTACTCGGGTCCATTATACGAGCAGTACTTC. The resulting protein is CASSYSGPLYEQYF.